This TCR beta chain was obtained from a study of response to subunit inactivated influenza vaccine. Study results and limitations: Few additional T cells are recruited per seasonal influenza vaccination, authors suggested.

TCRdb re-called the RT-PCR reads through MiXCR, storing one row per CDR3 protein. The sample includes hundreds of thousands of distinct CDR3 sequences, around 18% of them seen just once. About this clonotype itself: As yet, its antigen is unknown.

The source material was PBMCs from blood, sampled less than 6 days after vaccination. This TCR was recovered from a man aged 45 to 65 who received an inactivated influenza vaccine.

The CDR3: CASSTNSLSGTGELFF. The CDR3 nucleotides read TGTGCCAGCAGCACCAATAGCCTGTCGGGCACCGGGGAGCTGTTTTTT. V and J are TRBV7-2 and TRBJ2-2, with D hard to call. V lost 5 bases to trimming and J lost 4 bases, with 17 bases between them. This CDR3 has 16 amino acids. Germline V gene sequence: CDR1 SGHTA, CDR2 FQGNSA.